The entry that follows covers one T cell receptor (beta chain) sequence. Its antigen is still unknown. The source of the sample is a study of shared clonotypes between healthy human individuals. Only in-frame clones appear in the TCRdb table, and some are missing; sequencing was by immunoSEQ multiplex PCR. Seen here are about 2,200,000 clones, approximately 94% observed once, and the top ten hold around 1.7%. Findings and limits, study-wide: With several donors compared, about 5% of naive CD4 clonotypes were shared. A generally larger estimated richness was seen in naive subsets than in memory subsets.

As defined, naive CD8 cells were CD45RO-negative and positively selected for CCR7, with terminally differentiated effector memory CD45RA+ cells excluded. CDR1 and CDR2 from the germline V gene are SGHRS and YFSETQ. CDR3 length equals 14 residues. The V gene lost 8 bases and the J gene lost 12 bases, with 23 bases spanning the gap. What was sequenced was naive CD8+ T cells from PBMCs. V gene TRBV5-1 combines with J gene TRBJ1-4; a weak D match, TRBD1 (5 bases). This receptor was taken from a man younger than 35 in good health. Some clones in this sample may be carry-over from other donors' samples. For the CDR3, the DNA is TGCGCCAGGACTTACGGACCGGGACGTATTGAACTGTTTTTT. Protein: CARTYGPGRIELFF.